One and the same sample provided the 18 T cell receptor beta chains below, sequenced in a study of cytomegalovirus exposure and HLA in healthy donors. The PCR ran on 60 Vbeta and 13 Jbeta primers. Clones were read by immunoSEQ multiplex PCR, and TCRdb kept only the in-frame ones, dropping some. Of about 130,000 clones in the sample, 70% to 80% were seen once. Source material: PBMCs. Source of these receptors: a human donor in good health.

This rearrangement joins TRBV18 to TRBJ1-2, with 8 bases lining up with TRBD1. This CDR3 is 15 amino acids long. Germline lookup yields CDR1 KGHSH and CDR2 LQKENI. J gave up 4 bases and V 6 bases, and 10 bases lay outside the gene matches. The CDR3 sequence: CASSLQGAQVYGYTF. Written as DNA, the CDR3 is TGTGCCAGCTCCCTTCAGGGGGCGCAAGTCTATGGCTACACCTTC.

In the case of this clone: The junction shows a germline mismatch at one end, possibly a read error. The V and J genes are TRBV7-9 and TRBJ1-3; D might be TRBD1 (6 bases). The CDR3 loop spans 19 amino acids. Germline CDR1 SEHNR, CDR2 FQNEAQ (reference sequence). The CDR3 spells CSSSPNRVNLGYSGNTIYF. DNA of the CDR3: TGTTCCAGCAGCCCAAACAGGGTTAACCTGGGGTACTCTGGAAACACCATATATTTT.

The gene calls are TRBV7-9 and TRBJ1-2; 10 bases line up with TRBD1. V lost 5 bases, J lost 7 bases, and 13 bases stayed unmatched. The CDR3 loop spans 16 amino acids. Germline V lookup: CDR1 SEHNR, CDR2 FQNEAQ (reference sequence). The CDR3 spells CASSTTDRGANTGYTF. The CDR3 nucleotides are TGTGCCAGCAGCACTACGGACAGGGGGGCCAATACTGGCTACACCTTC.

The chain recombines TRBV6-4 with TRBJ1-2; D call uncertain. With 0 bases removed from V and 5 bases from J, the gap between germline ends came to 7 bases. The CDR3 runs 13 residues. Germline CDR1 is MRHNA and CDR2 is SNTAGT. The CDR3 loop is CASSDSGTYGYTF. The CDR3 DNA reads TGTGCCAGCAGTGACTCGGGCACGTATGGCTACACCTTC.

The V call is TRBV9, the J call TRBJ1-2; 11 nucleotides align to TRBD1. Trimming cost V 6 bases and J 7 bases; bases outside gene matches: 11. This CDR3 spans 15 amino acids. Per germline, CDR1 SGDLS and CDR2 YYNGEE. CDR3 sequence: CASNPMGQGVPGYTF. The CDR3 nucleotides read TGTGCCAGCAACCCAATGGGACAGGGGGTCCCTGGCTACACCTTC.

The CDR3: CASSHWTSGGRLPNEQFF. Written as DNA, the CDR3 is TGCGCCAGCAGCCATTGGACTAGCGGGGGGCGCCTCCCCAATGAGCAGTTCTTC. The chain combines TRBV4-3 with TRBJ2-1, with 14 nucleotides matching TRBD2. V was pared by 3 bases and J by 6 bases, with 10 bases of the junction left unmatched. CDR3 size: 18 residues. The germline V gene has CDR1 LGHNA and CDR2 YSLEER.

The table lists this clone with a count of one. The chain couples TRBV28 to TRBJ2-2; D possibly corresponds to TRBD2 (6 bases). The CDR3 sequence is 16 residues long. Deletions cut 2 bases from V and 1 base from J, with 11 bases between. Germline-derived CDR1 and CDR2 are MDHEN and SYDVKM. CDR3 coding DNA: TGTGCCAGCAGTTTAGCGCGGGAAGGGAACACCGGGGAGCTGTTTTTT. Encoded protein: CASSLAREGNTGELFF.

This clone turned up a few times. Mismatch with germline at one junction end may stem from a read error. The V call is TRBV7-9, the J call TRBJ2-7, with D tentatively TRBD1 (5 bases). The CDR3 contains 17 residues. Germline V CDR1 and CDR2: SEHNR, FQNEAQ (reference sequence). The CDR3 nucleotides are TGTTCCAGCAGCTTATTGTTGGGCCCGGACACTCCCTACGAGCAGTACTTC. Amino acid sequence: CSSSLLLGPDTPYEQYF.

The rearrangement joins TRBV7-9 to TRBJ1-2; 7 bases align to TRBD1. The CDR3 is 14 residues long. Germline V gives CDR1 SEHNR, CDR2 FQNEAQ (reference sequence). V lost 5 bases to trimming and J lost 4 bases; unmatched junction nucleotides: 7. The CDR3 loop reads CASSGGTVLYGYTF. As DNA, the CDR3 is TGTGCCAGCAGCGGAGGGACAGTTCTCTATGGCTACACCTTC.

This clone was counted a single time. The CDR3 DNA reads as TGTGCCAGCAGCCCGCCGACAAGTCGAGGCTACACCTTC. Translation gives CASSPPTSRGYTF. The rearrangement links TRBV7-2 to TRBJ1-2; D is uncertain. Trimming took off 5 bases at V and 8 bases at J, with 15 bases between the two ends. The CDR3 is made up of 13 amino acids. Germline V gene sequence: CDR1 SGHTA, CDR2 FQGNSA.

The V gene is TRBV27, the J gene TRBJ1-5; D not resolved. CDR3 length: 13 amino acids. CDR1 is MNHEY and CDR2 is SMNVEV in the germline V gene (reference sequence). The V end lost 3 bases, the J end lost 0 bases, and 3 bases lay between the germline ends. The DNA for the CDR3 is TGTGCCAGCAGTTTCTTTAGCAATCAGCCCCAGCATTTT. Encoded protein: CASSFFSNQPQHF.

The V gene is TRBV4-2, the J gene TRBJ1-1; tentatively, D is TRBD1 (5 bases). The CDR3 length is 16 residues. CDR1 LGHNA and CDR2 YNFKEQ come from the germline V gene. V lost 0 bases and J 1 base, leaving 12 bases between the germline ends. The CDR3 DNA sequence: TGTGCCAGCAGCCAAGACCCCCGCCAGGGGAACACTGAAGCTTTCTTT. Translating it yields CASSQDPRQGNTEAFF.

The chain is built from TRBV7-9 and TRBJ1-4; D is undetermined. V lost 6 bases and J 7 bases, leaving 12 bases between the germline ends. CDR1 is SEHNR, CDR2 FQNEAQ, per germline (reference sequence). This CDR3 contains 13 residues. This chain's CDR3 is CASRRERGEKLFF. The CDR3 nucleotides are TGTGCCAGCAGGAGGGAACGGGGTGAAAAACTGTTTTTT.

The rearrangement joins TRBV5-5 to TRBJ2-7; weak D call: TRBD1 (6 bases). The germline V gene has CDR1 SGHKS and CDR2 YYEKEE (reference sequence). V lost 0 bases to trimming and J lost 5 bases, with 15 bases between them. This CDR3 contains 15 residues. CDR3 DNA: TGTGCCAGCAGCTTGGCCCCAGGGGACGTCCACGAGCAGTACTTC. Amino acid sequence: CASSLAPGDVHEQYF.

This chain joins TRBV6-1 and TRBJ2-7, with D possibly TRBD2 on 5 matching bases. V lost 8 bases and J lost 1, with 12 bases in between. CDR1 and CDR2 (germline): MNHNS, SASEGT. The CDR3 spans 13 residues. The CDR3 spells CASFRRDSYEQYF. The CDR3 nucleotides read TGTGCCAGCTTTCGCCGGGATTCCTACGAGCAGTACTTC.

This clone was seen only once. This rearrangement joins TRBV10-3 to TRBJ2-7, with a tentative D call TRBD1 (6 bases). Trimming removed 9 bases at V and 3 bases at J, with 12 bases between. The CDR3 is 12 amino acids. Germline lookup yields CDR1 ENHRY and CDR2 SYGVKD. In DNA form, the CDR3 reads TGTGCCATAGGACAGTCGTTCTACGAGCAGTACTTC. Translation gives CAIGQSFYEQYF.

The chain links TRBV6-1 to TRBJ1-5, with D unresolved. In germline, CDR1 is MNHNS, CDR2 SASEGT. With 6 bases removed from V and 0 bases from J, the gap between germline ends came to 9 bases. The CDR3 sequence is 14 residues long. CDR3 bases: TGTGCCAGCAGCGGTGAAAATAGCAATCAGCCCCAGCATTTT. Its protein product is CASSGENSNQPQHF.

The chain joins TRBV5-4 to TRBJ2-2; TRBD2 agrees at 15 bases. CDR3 size: 19 residues. Germline V gene sequence: CDR1 SGHNT, CDR2 YYREEE (reference sequence). The ends lost 4 bases at V and 7 bases at J; junction bases unmatched: 14. CDR3 bases: TGTGCCAGCAGCCCCCTACCGGGACTAGCGGGGGGACGAGACGGGGAGCTGTTTTTT. Amino acids: CASSPLPGLAGGRDGELFF.